These 16 T cell receptor beta chains were all obtained from the same sample, sequenced in a study of blood T cell repertoires in COVID-19. Sequenced by immunoSEQ multiplex PCR; TCRdb stores in-frame clones only, minus some. The sample lists some 320,000 clones, about nine tenths occurring once. Sequenced input: PBMCs or T cells enriched from blood (not recorded which). Receptors originate from a man in his fifties or sixties who had recovered from COVID-19.

The J gene is TRBJ2-7, the V gene TRBV11-2; 8 nucleotides agree with TRBD1. CDR1 is SGHAT and CDR2 is FQNNGV in the germline V gene. This CDR3 contains 17 residues. After removal of 5 bases from V and 5 bases from J, the junction contained 17 bases not matched to a gene. CDR3 nucleotides: TGTGCCAGCAGCACTGGGCAATGGACAGGGTTTAGCGACGAGCAGTACTTC. It encodes CASSTGQWTGFSDEQYF.

The CDR3 region has the DNA TGCGCCAGCAGTGAGTCGGCTAGCGGGAGAGGGTACACCGGGGAGCTGTTTTTT. Amino acid sequence: CASSESASGRGYTGELFF. The chain employs TRBV10-1 and TRBJ2-2, with TRBD2 identical over 10 bases. Germline CDR1 is WNHNN and CDR2 is SYGVQD (reference sequence). The CDR3 runs 18 residues. V lost 0 bases to trimming and J lost 3 bases; unmatched junction nucleotides: 7.

The V call is TRBV2, the J call TRBJ1-3; D is uncertain. V lost 4 bases and J lost 4, with 14 bases in between. Per the germline V gene, CDR1 is SNHLY and CDR2 is FYNNEI. The CDR3 runs to 15 residues. In DNA form, the CDR3 reads TGTGCCAGCAGTGTTTTGGGGAGGGTGGGAAACACCATATATTTT. Protein: CASSVLGRVGNTIYF. The full variable domain, rest sourced from reference TRBV2 and TRBJ1-3, is EPEVTQTPSHQVTQMGQEVILRCVPISNHLYFYWYRQILGQKVEFLVSFYNNEISEKSEIFDDQFSVERPDGSNFTLKIRSTKLEDSAMYFCASSVLGRVGNTIYFGEGSWLTVV.

The chain employs TRBV19 and TRBJ2-1, with 9 bases aligning to TRBD1. The V segment lost 1 base and the J segment 3 bases; nucleotides outside the gene matches: 4. CDR1 and CDR2 (germline): LNHDA, SQIVND (reference sequence). The CDR3 extends over 16 amino acids. CDR3 in amino acids: CASSIAGTGNYNEQFF. CDR3 nucleotides: TGTGCCAGTAGTATAGCCGGGACAGGGAACTACAATGAGCAGTTCTTC.

The chain couples TRBV18 to TRBJ2-5, with 11 bases lining up with TRBD2. Per germline, CDR1 KGHSH and CDR2 LQKENI. The trim removed 2 bases at V and 5 bases at J, leaving 1 base unmatched. The CDR3 covers 14 residues. CDR3 sequence: CASSPSSGRETQYF. DNA of the CDR3: TGTGCCAGCTCACCATCTAGCGGGAGGGAGACCCAGTACTTC.

This clone appeared once. V and J are TRBV15 and TRBJ2-5; 9 positions agree with TRBD1. V lost 2 bases and J lost 1; bases outside the gene matches: 5. The germline CDR1 and CDR2 sequences are LNHNV and YYDKDF (reference sequence). The CDR3 is 16 residues long. CDR3 sequence reads: CATSRQQTGGQETQYF. The DNA for the CDR3 is TGTGCCACCAGCAGACAACAGACAGGGGGCCAAGAGACCCAGTACTTC.

V gene TRBV27 combines with J gene TRBJ2-1, with 10 bases that match TRBD2. Germline values: CDR1 MNHEY, CDR2 SMNVEV (reference sequence). The V gene end was trimmed by 4 bases and the J gene end by 10 bases; junction bases not matched to a gene: 16. The CDR3 is 17 amino acids. Written as DNA, the CDR3 is TGTGCCAGCAGTTCCTTCCTACTAGCGGGGAAAACAGGAGAGCAGTTCTTC. Translating it yields CASSSFLLAGKTGEQFF.

V and J are TRBV9 and TRBJ2-1; TRBD2 agrees at 7 bases. Germline assignment: CDR1 SGDLS and CDR2 YYNGEE. This CDR3 has 18 residues. Trimming took 0 bases from V and 5 from J; bases not matched to a gene: 14. The CDR3 sequence: CASSVVPWGGQVNNEQFF. CDR3 nucleotides: TGTGCCAGCAGCGTAGTGCCTTGGGGAGGGCAAGTGAACAATGAGCAGTTCTTC.

V and J are TRBV21-1 and TRBJ1-5; no DNA check was done on the table's D call, TRBD1. TRBV21-1 is a known pseudogene. CDR3 length equals 15 residues. The CDR3 DNA follows: TGTGCCAGCAGCAGGGACAGGTATAGCAATCAGCCCCAGCATTTT. Its translation is CASSRDRYSNQPQHF.

This clone was detected a few times. The CDR3 DNA reads as TGTGCCAGCAGGACTGAAACAGGGACTAATGAAAAACTGTTTTTT. This sequence encodes CASRTETGTNEKLFF. The rearrangement uses TRBV28 and TRBJ1-4; the D gene is possibly TRBD1 (6 bases). The germline V gene encodes CDR1 MDHEN and CDR2 SYDVKM. The germline V and J ends were trimmed by 6 bases and 2 bases, with 13 bases remaining between them. The CDR3 is made up of 15 amino acids.

The chain couples TRBV27 to TRBJ2-1; D gene uncertain. Germline CDR1 MNHEY, CDR2 SMNVEV (reference sequence). V lost 8 bases to trimming and J lost 7 bases, with 18 bases between them. The CDR3 has 14 amino acids. CDR3 nucleotide sequence: TGTGCCAGCCTACCGACCGGGTCTCGGAATGAGCAGTTCTTC. It codes for CASLPTGSRNEQFF.

The chain has TRBV7-2 and TRBJ2-7, with 11 bases matching TRBD2. This CDR3 is built from 15 residues. Trimming cost V 4 bases and J 6 bases; bases outside gene matches: 8. Germline CDR1 and CDR2: SGHTA and FQGNSA. The CDR3 nucleotides read TGTGCCAGCAGCTCAGTACTAGCGGGAGTCGGCGAGCAGTACTTC. Translating gives CASSSVLAGVGEQYF.

The V and J genes are TRBV6-5 and TRBJ1-1; the D is unclear. The CDR3 has 11 amino acids. Looked up from germline, CDR1 is MNHEY and CDR2 is SVGAGI. V lost 5 bases to trimming and J lost 10 bases, with 11 bases between them. The chain's CDR3 is CASSNGRVAFF. The CDR3 DNA sequence: TGTGCCAGCAGTAACGGGAGGGTAGCTTTCTTT.

The chain joins TRBV3-1 (or the pseudogene TRBV3-2) to TRBJ2-3; tentative D call: TRBD2 (6 bases). This CDR3 comprises 14 residues. V was shortened by 2 bases and J by 5 bases, with 11 bases between the two germline ends. The germline V gene encodes CDR1 LGHDT and CDR2 YNNKEL (reference sequence). The CDR3 loop is CASSQRGAGDTQYF. CDR3 nucleotide sequence: TGTGCCAGCAGCCAACGGGGAGCGGGAGATACGCAGTATTTT.

The V gene is TRBV25-1, the J gene TRBJ2-1; 8 bases map to TRBD2. Germline V CDR1 and CDR2: MGHDK, SYGVNS. J was trimmed by 5 bases and V by 6 bases; bases with no gene match: 6. The CDR3 runs to 14 residues. Written as DNA, the CDR3 is TGTGCCAGCAGCCAAGCGGGGGCTAACAATGAGCAGTTCTTC. Protein sequence: CASSQAGANNEQFF.

The chain combines TRBV28 with TRBJ1-2; possibly TRBD1 for D (5 bases). Germline V gene sequence: CDR1 MDHEN, CDR2 SYDVKM. There are 14 residues in the CDR3. Trimming stripped 6 bases from V and 1 base from J, with 12 bases between. Here the CDR3 reads CASSPGGGNYGYTF. The CDR3 DNA is TGTGCCAGCAGCCCGGGGGGAGGTAACTATGGCTACACCTTC.